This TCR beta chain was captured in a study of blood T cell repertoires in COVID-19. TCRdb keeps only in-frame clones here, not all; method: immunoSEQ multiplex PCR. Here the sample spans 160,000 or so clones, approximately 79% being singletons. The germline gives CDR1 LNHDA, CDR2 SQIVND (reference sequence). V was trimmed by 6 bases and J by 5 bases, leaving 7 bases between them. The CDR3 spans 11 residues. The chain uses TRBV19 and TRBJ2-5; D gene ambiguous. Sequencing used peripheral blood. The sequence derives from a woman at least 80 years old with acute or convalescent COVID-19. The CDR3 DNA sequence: TGTGCCAGTAGCGAACTGGAGACCCAGTACTTC. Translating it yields CASSELETQYF.